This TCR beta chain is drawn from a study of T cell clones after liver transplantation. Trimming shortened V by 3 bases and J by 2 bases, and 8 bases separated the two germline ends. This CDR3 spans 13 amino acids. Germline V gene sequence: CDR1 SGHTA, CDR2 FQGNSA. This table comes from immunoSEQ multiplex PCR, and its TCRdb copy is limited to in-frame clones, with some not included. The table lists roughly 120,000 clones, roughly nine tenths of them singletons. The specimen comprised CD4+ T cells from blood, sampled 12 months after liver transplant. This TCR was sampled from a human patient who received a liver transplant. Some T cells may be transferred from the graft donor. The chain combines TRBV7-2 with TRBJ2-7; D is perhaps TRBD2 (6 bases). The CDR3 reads CASSLTRTYEQYF. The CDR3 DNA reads TGTGCCAGCAGCTTGACTAGAACCTACGAGCAGTACTTC.